Shown below are 3 T cell receptor beta chains from a single sample sequenced in a study of blood T cell repertoires in COVID-19. Using immunoSEQ multiplex PCR, the repertoire was profiled, and TCRdb retains in-frame clones only, with some absent. Of about 90,000 clones detected, about 85% appear once; the ten largest clones hold about 16%. The sample consisted of peripheral blood. Every receptor here comes from a male donor with acute or convalescent COVID-19.

This sequence joins TRBV30 and TRBJ1-4, with D uncertain. CDR1 and CDR2 from the germline V gene are GTSNPN and SVGIG (reference sequence). This CDR3 has 13 amino acids. Trimming removed 1 base from V and 1 base from J, with 4 bases in between. CDR3 protein: CAWSGQTNEKLFF. The CDR3 DNA reads as TGTGCCTGGAGTGGACAAACTAATGAAAAACTGTTTTTT.

This chain joins TRBV11-3 and TRBJ2-2; D gene ambiguous. This CDR3 region has 14 residues. Germline lookup yields CDR1 SGHNT and CDR2 YENEEA. Trimming removed 3 bases at V and 0 bases at J, with 5 bases between. CDR3 loop: CASSFTSNTGELFF. CDR3 DNA sequence: TGTGCCAGCAGCTTTACATCGAACACCGGGGAGCTGTTTTTT.

J is TRBJ1-6 and V is TRBV7-2; perhaps TRBD1 as D (5 bases). From germline, CDR1 is SGHTA and CDR2 FQGNSA. The ends were cut back, 4 bases at V and 15 bases at J, with 16 bases in the middle. This CDR3 has 13 amino acids. CDR3 sequence: CASSSGGGELLHF. The CDR3, as DNA: TGTGCCAGCAGCTCTGGCGGGGGTGAACTCCTCCACTTT.